Shown below are 5 T cell receptor beta chains from a single sample sequenced in a study of T cell repertoires in cytomegalovirus infection. Via MiXCR, TCRdb re-called the reads, giving one row per CDR3 protein. Seen here are some 6,100 distinct CDR3 sequences, roughly half observed once, and the top ten hold roughly 90%. Their cognate antigens are unknown. The material sequenced was PBMCs, sequenced either directly or after in vitro stimulation (not recorded which). The receptors originated from a human donor in good health (CMV status not recorded). Some clones in this sample may be carry-over from other donors' samples.

The sample holds a few counts of this clonotype. V usage is TRBV9 and J usage is TRBJ2-3; no firm D call. Germline V gives CDR1 SGDLS, CDR2 YYNGEE. The CDR3 is made up of 11 amino acids. The V and J ends lost 0 bases and 5 bases respectively, with 1 base between them. The CDR3 protein is CASSVGDTQYF. CDR3 nucleotides: TGTGCCAGCAGCGTAGGAGATACGCAGTATTTT.

The chain recombines TRBV6-6 with TRBJ2-3; 7 bases map to TRBD1. The CDR3 is 16 residues long. CDR1 and CDR2 from the germline V gene are MNHNY and SVGAGI (reference sequence). V gave up 4 bases and J gave up 0 bases; unmatched junction bases: 7. CDR3 bases: TGTGCCAGCAGTTTTGGACAGGTTCATAGCACAGATACGCAGTATTTT. This codes for CASSFGQVHSTDTQYF.

This clonotype occurred once. The chain is built from TRBV12-3 or TRBV12-4 and TRBJ1-2; D perhaps matches TRBD1 (5 bases). The V and J ends lost 0 bases and 4 bases respectively, with 12 bases between them. The CDR3 is made up of 15 amino acids. CDR3 nucleotide sequence: TGTGCCAGCAGTTTAGCGTCAGGACAACTCTATGGCTACACCTTC. This encodes CASSLASGQLYGYTF.

This clonotype has only a few counts. The chain has TRBV10-3 and TRBJ2-7; D is possibly TRBD2 (6 bases). The V gene's germline CDR1 is ENHRY and CDR2 SYGVKD. V lost 4 bases and J lost 0, with 10 bases in between. The CDR3 has 14 residues. This CDR3 is CAISVSGYSYEQYF. In DNA form, the CDR3 reads TGTGCCATCAGTGTAAGCGGGTACTCCTACGAGCAGTACTTC.

By sample fraction, this clonotype is large. The chain joins TRBV12-3 or TRBV12-4 to TRBJ2-2; D is unresolved. V lost 10 bases and J lost 7, with 22 bases in between. This CDR3 is 15 amino acids long. The CDR3 loop is CATSPVVPGIGELFF. CDR3 nucleotide sequence: TGTGCCACCTCCCCGGTGGTACCTGGGATCGGGGAGCTGTTTTTT.